What follows describes a single TCR beta chain. This sample is drawn from a study of blood T cell repertoires in COVID-19. Across the study: Both acute and convalescent COVID-19 samples were obtained from the United States, Italy and Spain. Sources were T cells, B-cell-depleted T cells, or PBMCs; the material itself was cDNA or gDNA.

The trim removed 0 bases at V and 5 bases at J, leaving 2 bases unmatched. CDR3 length: 15 residues. Germline values: CDR1 SGDLS, CDR2 YYNGEE. Per the authors' pipeline: Reference gene primer amplification yielded estimated nucleated cell counts. Sequencing used immunoSEQ multiplex PCR; TCRdb keeps in-frame clones, though not all of them. V, J and clone size derive from that table, while D and trimming were established from the DNA sequence. Of approximately 210,000 clones in the sample, 70% to 90% were seen once. The chain couples TRBV9 to TRBJ2-1; 10 positions agree with TRBD2. The sequenced sample was peripheral blood. The receptor was derived from a human donor in a cohort sampled during active COVID-19. The chain's CDR3 is CASSVERGGDNEQFF. CDR3 bases: TGTGCCAGCAGCGTAGAGCGGGGGGGGGACAATGAGCAGTTCTTC.